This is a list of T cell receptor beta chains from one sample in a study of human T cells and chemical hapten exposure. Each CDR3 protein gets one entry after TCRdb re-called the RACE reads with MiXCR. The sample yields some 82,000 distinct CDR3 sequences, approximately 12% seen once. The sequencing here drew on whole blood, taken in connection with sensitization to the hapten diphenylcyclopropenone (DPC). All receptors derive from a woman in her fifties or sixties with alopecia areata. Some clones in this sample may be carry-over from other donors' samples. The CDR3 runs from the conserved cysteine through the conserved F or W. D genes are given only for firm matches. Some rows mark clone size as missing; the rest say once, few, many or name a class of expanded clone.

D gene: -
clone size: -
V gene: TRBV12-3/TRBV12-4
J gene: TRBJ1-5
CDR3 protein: CASSPSLRPQHF
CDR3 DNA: TGTGCCAGCAGTCCATCTCTGAGGCCCCAGCATTTT

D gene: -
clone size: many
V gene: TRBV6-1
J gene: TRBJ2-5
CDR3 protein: CASRTGGLETQYF
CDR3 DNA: TGTGCCAGCAGGACAGGAGGCCTGGAGACCCAGTACTTC

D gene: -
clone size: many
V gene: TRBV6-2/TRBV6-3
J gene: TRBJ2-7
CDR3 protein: CASRSTGSNEQYF
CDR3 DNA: TGTGCCAGCAGGTCCACAGGGTCCAACGAGCAGTACTTC

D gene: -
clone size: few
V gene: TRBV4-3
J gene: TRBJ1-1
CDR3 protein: CASSQDRGGRGDTEAFF
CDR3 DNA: TGCGCCAGCAGCCAAGATAGGGGCGGAAGGGGAGACACTGAAGCTTTCTTT

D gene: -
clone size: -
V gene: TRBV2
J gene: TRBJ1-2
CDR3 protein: CASSAGQRNYGYTF
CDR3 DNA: TGTGCCAGCAGTGCGGGGCAGAGGAACTATGGCTACACCTTC

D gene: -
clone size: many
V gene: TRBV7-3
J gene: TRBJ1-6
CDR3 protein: CASSLQGYNSPLHF
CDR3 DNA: TGTGCCAGCAGCTTACAGGGTTATAATTCACCCCTCCACTTT

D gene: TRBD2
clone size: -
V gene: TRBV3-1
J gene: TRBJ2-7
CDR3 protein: CASSQQVAGSGEQYF
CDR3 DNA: TGTGCCAGCAGCCAACAGGTAGCGGGCTCGGGGGAGCAGTACTTC

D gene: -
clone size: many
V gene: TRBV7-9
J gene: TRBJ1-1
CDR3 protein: CASLDANLNTEAFF
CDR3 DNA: TGTGCCAGCCTCGACGCGAACTTGAACACTGAAGCTTTCTTT

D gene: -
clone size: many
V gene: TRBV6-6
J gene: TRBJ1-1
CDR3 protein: CASIRANEAFF
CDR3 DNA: TGTGCCAGCATTCGAGCCAATGAAGCTTTCTTT

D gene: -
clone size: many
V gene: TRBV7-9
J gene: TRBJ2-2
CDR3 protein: CASNRGFDTGELFF
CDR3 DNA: TGTGCCAGCAATCGGGGGTTTGACACCGGGGAGCTGTTTTTT

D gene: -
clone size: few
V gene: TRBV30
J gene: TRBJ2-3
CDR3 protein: CAWSAPRWGAGTDTQYF
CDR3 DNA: TGTGCCTGGAGTGCACCGAGGTGGGGGGCGGGTACAGATACGCAGTATTTT

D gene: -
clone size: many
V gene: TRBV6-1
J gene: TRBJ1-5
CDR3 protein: CASSETRAQHF
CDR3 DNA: TGTGCCAGCAGTGAAACTAGGGCCCAGCATTTT

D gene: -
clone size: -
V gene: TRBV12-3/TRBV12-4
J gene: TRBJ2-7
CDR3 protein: CASSFSQGFYEQYF
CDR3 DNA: TGTGCCAGCAGTTTTTCCCAGGGGTTCTACGAGCAGTACTTC

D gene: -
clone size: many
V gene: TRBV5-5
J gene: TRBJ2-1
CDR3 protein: CASSFGRGPYNEQFF
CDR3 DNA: TGTGCCAGCAGCTTTGGGCGGGGGCCTTACAATGAGCAGTTCTTC

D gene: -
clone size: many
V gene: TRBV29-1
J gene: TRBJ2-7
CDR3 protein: CSVESGNEQYF
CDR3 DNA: TGCAGCGTTGAATCCGGGAACGAGCAGTACTTC

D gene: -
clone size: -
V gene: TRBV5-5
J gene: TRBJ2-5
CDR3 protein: CASSLIMETETQYF
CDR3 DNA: TGTGCCAGCAGCTTGATTATGGAGACGGAGACCCAGTACTTC

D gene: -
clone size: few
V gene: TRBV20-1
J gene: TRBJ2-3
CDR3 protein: CSAHWRTGTDTQYF
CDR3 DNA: TGCAGTGCCCACTGGAGGACTGGCACAGATACGCAGTATTTT

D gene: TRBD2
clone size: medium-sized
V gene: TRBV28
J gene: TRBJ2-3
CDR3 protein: CASSEESGSLADTQYF
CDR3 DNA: TGTGCCAGCAGTGAAGAAAGCGGGAGTCTCGCAGATACGCAGTATTTT

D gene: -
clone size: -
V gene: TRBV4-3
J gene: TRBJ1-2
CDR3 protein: CASSQDILGGYGYTF
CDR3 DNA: TGCGCCAGCAGCCAAGATATCCTGGGGGGCTATGGCTACACCTTC

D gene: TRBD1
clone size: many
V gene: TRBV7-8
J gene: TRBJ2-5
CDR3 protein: CASSSNRGRAETQYF
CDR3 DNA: TGTGCCAGCAGTTCTAACAGGGGCAGGGCAGAGACCCAGTACTTC

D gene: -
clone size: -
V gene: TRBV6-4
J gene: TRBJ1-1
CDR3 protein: CASSPTLPHRTNTEAFF
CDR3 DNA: TGTGCCAGCAGTCCTACTCTCCCCCACAGGACGAACACTGAAGCTTTCTTT

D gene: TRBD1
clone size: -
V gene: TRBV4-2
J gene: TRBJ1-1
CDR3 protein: CASSLFSGRGESTEAFF
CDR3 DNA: TGTGCCAGCAGCCTTTTTTCTGGCAGGGGGGAGAGCACTGAAGCTTTCTTT

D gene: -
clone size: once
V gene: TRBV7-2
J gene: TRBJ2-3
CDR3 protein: CASSLTPAPYTQYF
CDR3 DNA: TGTGCCAGCAGCCTCACCCCCGCCCCATATACGCAGTATTTT

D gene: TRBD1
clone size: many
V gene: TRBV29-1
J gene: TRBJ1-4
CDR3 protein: CSAAQGFEKLFF
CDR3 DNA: TGCAGCGCAGCACAGGGGTTTGAAAAACTGTTTTTT

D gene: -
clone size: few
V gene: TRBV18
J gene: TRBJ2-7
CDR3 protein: CASSPSVYEQYF
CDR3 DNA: TGTGCCAGCTCACCCTCCGTTTACGAGCAGTACTTC